This entry lists 17 T cell receptor beta chains sequenced from one sample in a study of tumor and adjacent non-tumor tissue in lung cancer. The library came from three nested PCR rounds adapted from ARM-PCR protocols. One entry per CDR3 protein results from TCRdb running MiXCR on the multiplex PCR reads. The sample carries 100,000 to 120,000 distinct CDR3 sequences, 75% to 90% recorded once. RNA was extracted from bulk tissue without any cell sorting. Sequenced input: lung tumor tissue. The origin of the receptors is a man between 65 and 79 years old with non-small cell lung cancer.

Note on this clonotype: This sequence may be a read error, since a much larger clone differs from it by one base. V usage is TRBV10-3 and J usage is TRBJ2-1, with 11 bases lining up with TRBD2. Germline CDR1 reads ENHRY; CDR2 reads SYGVKD. The CDR3 consists of 16 residues. This CDR3 is CAFSPGTSGDYNEQFF. CDR3 coding DNA: TGTGCCTTCAGTCCCGGGACTAGCGGAGACTACAATGAGCAGTTCTTC.

Points on this clonotype: At one end, the junction sequence differs from germline, possibly due to a read error. The chain couples TRBV6-5 to TRBJ1-2; D may be TRBD1 (5 bases). The CDR3 totals 15 residues. From germline, CDR1 is MNHEY and CDR2 SVGAGI. The CDR3 loop is CASGYGGGTNYCYAF. The CDR3 DNA reads TGTGCCAGCGGTTACGGGGGAGGAACTAACTATTGCTACGCCTTC.

This CDR3 reads CAWNASGSRDEQYF. For the CDR3, the DNA is TGTGCCTGGAATGCCTCCGGGAGCCGGGACGAGCAGTACTTC. This chain uses TRBV30 with TRBJ2-7, with D possibly matching TRBD2 (6 bases). CDR3 length: 14 amino acids. Germline V gene sequence: CDR1 GTSNPN, CDR2 SVGIG (reference sequence). Trimming removed 4 bases at V and 5 bases at J, with 18 bases between.

With regard to this clonotype: This may come from a read error, since a much larger clone is one base off. This sequence joins TRBV30 and TRBJ2-1, with D perhaps TRBD1 (6 bases). The CDR3 extends over 14 amino acids. Per the germline V gene, CDR1 is GTSNPN and CDR2 is SVGIG (reference sequence). V was pared by 2 bases and J by 1 base, with 9 bases between. This chain's CDR3 is CAWSQGQSYNEQFF. CDR3 DNA sequence: TGTGCCTGGAGTCAGGGGCAATCCTACAATGAGCAGTTCTTC.

Comments on this clonotype: One end of the junction is discordant with germline, which a read error may explain. This chain connects TRBV29-1 to TRBJ1-1; the match to TRBD1 covers 7 bases. Germline loops: CDR1 SQVTM, CDR2 ANQGSEA. The CDR3 is 14 residues long. Here the CDR3 reads CSVVGQVTKTEAIF. Here the CDR3 DNA reads TGCAGCGTCGTCGGACAGGTAACTAAAACTGAAGCTATCTTT.

A note on this clonotype: The junction and the germline gene differ at one end; a read error may be behind it. The genes are TRBV29-1 and TRBJ1-1; the D is unclear. This CDR3 has 12 residues. The germline gives CDR1 SQVTM, CDR2 ANQGSEA. CDR3 residues: CSVVVERHEAFF. CDR3 bases: TGTAGCGTTGTGGTGGAGAGGCATGAAGCTTTCTTT.

J is TRBJ2-5 and V is TRBV12-3 or TRBV12-4; 9 bases align to TRBD1. Trimming removed 4 bases from V and 10 bases from J; junction bases left unmatched: 10. CDR3 size: 14 residues. CDR3 nucleotides: TGTGCCAGCAGTTCGGACAGGGGCCAGGATATCCAGTACTTC. This codes for CASSSDRGQDIQYF.

This clonotype was observed at least ten times. This rearrangement joins TRBV9 to TRBJ2-1; 9 bases match TRBD2. The CDR3 sequence is 15 residues long. J lost 5 bases, V lost 3 bases, and 6 bases had no gene match. Looked up from germline, CDR1 is SGDLS and CDR2 is YYNGEE. The CDR3 DNA reads as TGTGCCAGCAGCGCATTTAGCGGGAGAAACAATGAGCAGTTCTTC. This gives the protein CASSAFSGRNNEQFF.

For this clonotype: One end of the junction is discordant with germline, which a read error may explain. The chain recombines TRBV10-3 with TRBJ2-1; perhaps TRBD1 as D (6 bases). Germline assignment: CDR1 ENHRY and CDR2 SYGVKD. This CDR3 is 10 amino acids long. CDR3 region: CATKGDEEFF. The CDR3 DNA reads TGTGCCACCAAGGGGGATGAGGAGTTTTTC.

Notes on this clonotype: One end of the junction is discordant with germline, which a read error may explain. The chain joins TRBV11-2 to TRBJ2-5, with no clear D. Germline loops: CDR1 SGHAT, CDR2 FQNNGV. This CDR3 is 15 amino acids long. This CDR3 reads CASSLEGHDQETHYF. The CDR3, as DNA: TGTGCTAGCAGCTTAGAAGGTCATGACCAAGAGACCCACTACTTC. Full variable domain (rest looked up from reference TRBV11-2 and TRBJ2-5): EAGVAQSPRYKIIEKRQSVAFWCNPISGHATLYWYQQILGQGPKLLIQFQNNGVVDDSQLPKDRFSAERLKGVDSTLKIQPAKLEDSAVYLCASSLEGHDQETHYFGPGTRLLVL.

As for this clonotype: The CDR3 carries no conserved terminal phenylalanine or tryptophan, so it likely arises from a read error. The V and J genes are TRBV10-2 and TRBJ2-5; tentative D call: TRBD2 (5 bases). The CDR3 has 12 amino acids. The germline V and J ends were trimmed by 8 bases and 5 bases, with 12 bases remaining between them. Germline values: CDR1 WSHSY, CDR2 SAAADI. This CDR3 reads CASAGLGETQYL. CDR3 sequence (DNA): TGCGCCAGCGCAGGACTGGGGGAGACCCAGTACTTA.

This clonotype was observed a few times. As the CDR3 is not closed by the conserved phenylalanine or tryptophan, this likely results from a read error. The chain links TRBV6-1 to TRBJ2-7, with D possibly matching TRBD2 (5 bases). The ends were cut back, 1 base at V and 4 bases at J, with 14 bases in the middle. Germline lookup yields CDR1 MNHNS and CDR2 SASEGT. The CDR3 has 15 residues. CDR3 bases: TGTGCCAGCAGTGAAGTATTAGCGCTGCTGTACGAGCAGTACTTG. Translated: CASSEVLALLYEQYL.

The chain couples TRBV28 to TRBJ2-5; 12 nucleotides match TRBD2. V shed 6 bases, J shed 11 bases, and the junction held 13 bases outside the gene matches. The CDR3 runs to 15 residues. Germline CDR1 is MDHEN and CDR2 is SYDVKM. CDR3 sequence reads: CASRRLAGVWDTQYF. The CDR3 DNA reads TGTGCCAGCAGAAGACTAGCGGGAGTTTGGGATACTCAGTACTTC.

This clonotype was seen a few times. This may come from a read error, since a much larger clone is one base off. V is TRBV20-1 and J is TRBJ2-1, with D tentatively TRBD1 or TRBD2 (6 bases each). Trimming shortened V by 4 bases and J by 5 bases, and 21 bases separated the two germline ends. Germline CDR1 DFQATT, CDR2 SNEGSKA (reference sequence). The CDR3 spans 16 residues. The CDR3 DNA follows: TGCAGTGCTATAGTCCCCGCTAGAAGGGGGGACAATGAGCAGTTCTTC. Its protein is CSAIVPARRGDNEQFF.

About this clonotype: This CDR3 is missing its conserved last phenylalanine or tryptophan, likely due to a read error. It is unclear where the CDR3 begins or ends on the DNA, so no DNA is shown, and the CDR3 is as TCRdb lists it. The genes are TRBV11-2 and TRBJ2-2; the table's D gene call, TRBD1, was not cross checked with the DNA. From its first to its last residue, the CDR3 has 16 amino acids. CDR1 and CDR2 from the germline V gene are SGHAT and FQNNGV. The chain's CDR3 is CACSLVGTGVAGELLY.

CDR3 residues: CASGLGQGATNEKLFF. CDR3 in DNA: TGTGCCAGCGGTTTGGGACAGGGGGCAACTAATGAAAAACTGTTTTTT. V gene TRBV7-9 combines with J gene TRBJ1-4, with 11 bases fitting TRBD1. This CDR3 comprises 16 residues. Looked up from germline, CDR1 is SEHNR and CDR2 is FQNEAQ (reference sequence). V lost 8 bases to trimming and J lost 0 bases; unmatched junction nucleotides: 5.

Comment on this clonotype: At one end the junction does not follow the germline gene, possibly because of a read error. The chain uses TRBV6-5 and TRBJ2-2; weak D call: TRBD2 (5 bases). Germline assignment: CDR1 MNHEY and CDR2 SVGAGI. The CDR3 consists of 14 residues. The DNA for the CDR3 is TGTGCCAGCAAGGTGCTCAAGAACACCGGGGAGCTCTTTTTT. Its protein product is CASKVLKNTGELFF.